This TCR beta chain was identified during a study of metastatic and nonmetastatic thyroid tumors. This clone is classed as medium-sized (0.01 to 0.1%). The ends were cut back, 3 bases at V and 5 bases at J, with 4 bases in the middle. The CDR3 extends over 11 amino acids. Germline CDR1 and CDR2: DFQATT and SNEGSKA (reference sequence). Nobody among the patients had been given any treatment before thyroid surgery. TCRdb re-called the PCR reads via MiXCR. Of around 18,000 clones detected, about 32% appear once; the ten largest clones hold about 13%. The chain links TRBV20-1 to TRBJ1-4; D is uncertain. Material: tumor tissue. This TCR was sampled from a male donor with papillary thyroid cancer or a benign thyroid nodule (not recorded which). Some clones in this sample may be carry-over from other donors' samples. CDR3: CSASRNEKLFF. CDR3 nucleotides: TGCAGTGCTAGCCGAAATGAAAAACTGTTTTTT.